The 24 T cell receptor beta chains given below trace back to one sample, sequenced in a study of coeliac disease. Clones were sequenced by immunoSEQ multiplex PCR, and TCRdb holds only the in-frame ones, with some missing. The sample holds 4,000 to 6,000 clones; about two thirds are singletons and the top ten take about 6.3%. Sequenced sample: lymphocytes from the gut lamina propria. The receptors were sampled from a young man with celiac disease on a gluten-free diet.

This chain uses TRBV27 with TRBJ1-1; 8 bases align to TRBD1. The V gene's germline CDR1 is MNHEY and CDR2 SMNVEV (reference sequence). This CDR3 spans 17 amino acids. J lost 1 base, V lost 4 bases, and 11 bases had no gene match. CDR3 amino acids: CASSSDRGGFPNTEAFF. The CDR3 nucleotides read TGTGCCAGCAGTTCCGACAGGGGTGGATTTCCGAACACTGAAGCTTTCTTT.

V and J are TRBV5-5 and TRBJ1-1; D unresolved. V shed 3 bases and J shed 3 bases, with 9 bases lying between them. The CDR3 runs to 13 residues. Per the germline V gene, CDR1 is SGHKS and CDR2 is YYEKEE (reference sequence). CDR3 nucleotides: TGTGCCAGCAGCTGGGAGAGGGACACTGAAGCTTTCTTT. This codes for CASSWERDTEAFF.

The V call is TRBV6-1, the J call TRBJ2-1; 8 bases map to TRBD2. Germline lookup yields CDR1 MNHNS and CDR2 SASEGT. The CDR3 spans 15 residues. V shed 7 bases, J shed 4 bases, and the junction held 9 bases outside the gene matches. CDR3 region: CASIPWSGGYNEQFF. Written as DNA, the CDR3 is TGTGCCAGCATCCCTTGGAGCGGGGGTTACAATGAGCAGTTCTTC.

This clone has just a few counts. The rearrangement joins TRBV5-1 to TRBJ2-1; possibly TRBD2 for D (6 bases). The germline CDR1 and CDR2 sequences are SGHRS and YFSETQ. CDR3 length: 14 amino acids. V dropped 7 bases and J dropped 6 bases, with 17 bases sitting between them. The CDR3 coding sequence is TGCGCCAGCCGCGGGACCTCCCCGGCCAATGAGCAGTTCTTC. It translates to CASRGTSPANEQFF.

This CDR3 reads CASSTSFSGGAGDTQYF. Here the CDR3 DNA reads TGTGCCAGCAGCACGAGTTTTAGCGGGGGGGCCGGGGATACGCAGTATTTT. This chain uses TRBV7-6 with TRBJ2-3; 11 bases line up with TRBD2. With 5 bases clipped from V and 6 bases from J, the junction kept 13 bases outside the gene matches. In germline, CDR1 is SGHVS, CDR2 FNYEAQ. The CDR3 consists of 17 residues.

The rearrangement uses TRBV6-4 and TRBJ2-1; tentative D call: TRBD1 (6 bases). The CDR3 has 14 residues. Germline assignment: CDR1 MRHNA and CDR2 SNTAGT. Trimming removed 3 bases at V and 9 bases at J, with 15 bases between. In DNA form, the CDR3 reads TGTGCCAGCAGTGATGATTGGGGGCTCAGTGAGCAGTTCTTC. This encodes CASSDDWGLSEQFF.

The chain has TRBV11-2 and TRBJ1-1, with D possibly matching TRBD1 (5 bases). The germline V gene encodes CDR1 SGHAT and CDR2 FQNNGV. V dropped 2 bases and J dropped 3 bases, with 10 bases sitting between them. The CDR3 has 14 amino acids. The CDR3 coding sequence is TGTGCCAGCAGCTTACAGGGCCCGGACACTGAAGCTTTCTTT. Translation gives CASSLQGPDTEAFF.

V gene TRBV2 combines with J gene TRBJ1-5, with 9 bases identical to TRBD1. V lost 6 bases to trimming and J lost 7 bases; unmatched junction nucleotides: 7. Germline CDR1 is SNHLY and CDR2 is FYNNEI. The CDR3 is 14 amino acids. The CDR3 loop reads CASSPGTGRQPQHF. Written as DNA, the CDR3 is TGTGCCAGCAGCCCCGGGACAGGGAGGCAGCCCCAGCATTTT.

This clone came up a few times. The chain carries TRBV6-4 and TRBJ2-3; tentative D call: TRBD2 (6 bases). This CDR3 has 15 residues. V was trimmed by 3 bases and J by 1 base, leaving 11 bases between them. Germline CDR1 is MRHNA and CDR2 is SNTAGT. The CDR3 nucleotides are TGTGCCAGCAGTGATGGAGGGCTTGGCACAGATACGCAGTATTTT. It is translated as CASSDGGLGTDTQYF.

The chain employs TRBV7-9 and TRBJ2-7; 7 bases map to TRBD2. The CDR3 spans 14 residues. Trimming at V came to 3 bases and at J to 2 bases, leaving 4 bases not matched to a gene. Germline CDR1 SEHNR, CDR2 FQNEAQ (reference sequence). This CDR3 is CASSLSSGTYEQYF. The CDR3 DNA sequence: TGTGCCAGCAGCTTGTCTAGCGGAACCTACGAGCAGTACTTC. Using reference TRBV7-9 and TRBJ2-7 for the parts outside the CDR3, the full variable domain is DTGVSQNPRHKITKRGQNVTFRCDPISEHNRLYWYRQTLGQGPEFLTYFQNEAQLEKSRLLSDRFSAERPKGSFSTLEIQRTEQGDSAMYLCASSLSSGTYEQYFGPGTRLTVT.

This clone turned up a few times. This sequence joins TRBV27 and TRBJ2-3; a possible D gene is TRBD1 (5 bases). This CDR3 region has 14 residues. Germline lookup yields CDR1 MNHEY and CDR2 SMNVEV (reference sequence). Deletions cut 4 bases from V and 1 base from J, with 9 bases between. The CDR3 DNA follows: TGTGCCAGCAGTTCCCAGACAGGCACAGATACGCAGTATTTT. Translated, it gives CASSSQTGTDTQYF.

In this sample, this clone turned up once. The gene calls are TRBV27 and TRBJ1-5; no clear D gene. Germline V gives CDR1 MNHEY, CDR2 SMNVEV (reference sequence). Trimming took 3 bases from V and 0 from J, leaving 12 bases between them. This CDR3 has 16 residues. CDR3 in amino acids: CASSFWQKISNQPQHF. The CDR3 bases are TGTGCCAGCAGTTTTTGGCAGAAAATTAGCAATCAGCCCCAGCATTTT.

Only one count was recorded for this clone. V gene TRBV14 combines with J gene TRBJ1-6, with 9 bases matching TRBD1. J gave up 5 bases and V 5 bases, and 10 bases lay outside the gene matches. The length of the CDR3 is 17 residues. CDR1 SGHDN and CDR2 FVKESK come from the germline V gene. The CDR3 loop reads CASSYGQGWSNNSPLHF. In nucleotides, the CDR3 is TGTGCCAGCAGCTATGGACAGGGGTGGTCCAATAATTCACCCCTCCACTTT.

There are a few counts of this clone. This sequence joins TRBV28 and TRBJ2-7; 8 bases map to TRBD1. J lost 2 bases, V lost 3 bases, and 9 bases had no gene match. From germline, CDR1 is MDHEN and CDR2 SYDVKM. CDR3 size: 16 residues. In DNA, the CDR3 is TGTGCCAGCAGTTTCCACGCCGGGACAGGCCCCTACGAGCAGTACTTC. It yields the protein CASSFHAGTGPYEQYF.

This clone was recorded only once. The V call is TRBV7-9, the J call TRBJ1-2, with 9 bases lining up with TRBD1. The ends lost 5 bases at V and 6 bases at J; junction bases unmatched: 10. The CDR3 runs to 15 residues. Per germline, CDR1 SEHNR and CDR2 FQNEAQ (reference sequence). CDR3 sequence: CASSQQGAPSHGYTF. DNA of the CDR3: TGTGCCAGCAGCCAACAGGGGGCGCCTTCCCATGGCTACACCTTC.

The CDR3 loop is CASSLRGTDTQYF. For the CDR3, the DNA is TGTGCCAGCAGTTTACGTGGCACAGATACGCAGTATTTT. The chain uses TRBV27 and TRBJ2-3; no clear D gene. The CDR3 sequence is 13 residues long. The V gene's germline CDR1 is MNHEY and CDR2 SMNVEV (reference sequence). Deletions cut 2 bases from V and 1 base from J, with 4 bases between.

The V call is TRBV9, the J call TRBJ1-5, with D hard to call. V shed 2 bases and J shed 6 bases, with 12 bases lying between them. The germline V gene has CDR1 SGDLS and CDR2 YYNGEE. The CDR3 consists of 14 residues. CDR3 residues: CASSVDPGSQPQHF. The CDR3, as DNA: TGTGCCAGCAGCGTGGACCCTGGGAGTCAGCCCCAGCATTTT.

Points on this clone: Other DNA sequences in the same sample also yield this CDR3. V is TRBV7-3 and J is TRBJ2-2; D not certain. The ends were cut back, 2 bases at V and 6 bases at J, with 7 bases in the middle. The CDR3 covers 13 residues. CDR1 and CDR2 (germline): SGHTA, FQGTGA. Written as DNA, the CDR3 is TGTGCCAGCAGCTTATCGGTTCCCGGGGAGCTGTTTTTT. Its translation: CASSLSVPGELFF.

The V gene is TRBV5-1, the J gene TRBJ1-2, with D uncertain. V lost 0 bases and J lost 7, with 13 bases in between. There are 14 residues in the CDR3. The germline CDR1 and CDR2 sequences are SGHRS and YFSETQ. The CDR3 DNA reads TGCGCCAGCAGCTTGGAGCAGGTGGCTCGTGGCTACACCTTC. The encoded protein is CASSLEQVARGYTF.

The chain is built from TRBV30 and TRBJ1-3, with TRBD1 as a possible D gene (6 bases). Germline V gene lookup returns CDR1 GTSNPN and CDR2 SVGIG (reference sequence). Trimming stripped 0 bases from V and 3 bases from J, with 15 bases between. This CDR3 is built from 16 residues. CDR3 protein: CAWSVIGGGSGNTIYF. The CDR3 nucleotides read TGTGCCTGGAGTGTAATCGGCGGGGGCAGTGGAAACACCATATATTTT.

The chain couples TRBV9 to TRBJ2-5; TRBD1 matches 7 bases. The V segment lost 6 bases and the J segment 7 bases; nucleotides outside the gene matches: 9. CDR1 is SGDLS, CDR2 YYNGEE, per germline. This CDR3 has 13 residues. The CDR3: CASTTGQVGTQYF. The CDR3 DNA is TGTGCCAGCACGACAGGACAGGTCGGGACCCAGTACTTC. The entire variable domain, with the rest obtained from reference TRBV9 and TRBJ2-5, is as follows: DSGVTQTPKHLITATGQRVTLRCSPRSGDLSVYWYQQSLDQGLQFLIQYYNGEERAKGNILERFSAQQFPDLHSELNLSSLELGDSALYFCASTTGQVGTQYFGPGTRLLVL.

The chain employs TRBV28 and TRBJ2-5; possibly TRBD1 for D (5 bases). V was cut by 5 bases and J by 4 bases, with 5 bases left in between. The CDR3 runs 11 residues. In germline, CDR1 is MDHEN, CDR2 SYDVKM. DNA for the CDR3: TGTGCCAGCAGTCAGGGAGAGACCCAGTACTTC. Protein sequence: CASSQGETQYF.

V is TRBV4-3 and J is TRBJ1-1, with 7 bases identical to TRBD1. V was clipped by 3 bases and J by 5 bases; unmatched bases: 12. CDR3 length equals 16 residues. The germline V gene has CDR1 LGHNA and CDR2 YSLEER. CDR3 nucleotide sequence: TGCGCCAGCAGCCATGAACAGGGGTTAGTGACTACTGAAGCTTTCTTT. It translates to CASSHEQGLVTTEAFF.

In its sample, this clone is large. The DNA for the CDR3 is TGTGCCAGCAGCGCAGGACAGGGGACCCCCCTCCACTTT. This gives the protein CASSAGQGTPLHF. This sequence joins TRBV7-2 and TRBJ1-6; 9 bases align to TRBD1. CDR1 is SGHTA and CDR2 is FQGNSA in the germline V gene. There are 13 residues in the CDR3. With V trimmed by 5 bases and J by 13 bases, 6 bases remained unmatched.